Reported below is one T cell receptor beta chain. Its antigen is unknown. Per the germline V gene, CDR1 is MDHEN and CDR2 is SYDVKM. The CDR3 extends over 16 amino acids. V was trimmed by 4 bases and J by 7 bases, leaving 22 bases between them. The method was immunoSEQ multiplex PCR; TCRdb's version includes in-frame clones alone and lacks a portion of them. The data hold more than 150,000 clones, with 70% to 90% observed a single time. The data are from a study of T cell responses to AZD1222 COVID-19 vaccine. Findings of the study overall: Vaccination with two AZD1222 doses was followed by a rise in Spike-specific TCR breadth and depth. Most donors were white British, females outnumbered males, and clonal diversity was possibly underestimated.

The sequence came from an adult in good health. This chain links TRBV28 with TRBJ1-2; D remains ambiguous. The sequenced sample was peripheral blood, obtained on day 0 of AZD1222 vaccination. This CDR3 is CASSSPQWWTAIGYTF. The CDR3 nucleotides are TGTGCCAGCAGTTCACCCCAGTGGTGGACGGCGATTGGCTACACCTTC.